This passage covers 14 T cell receptor beta chains from one sample sequenced in a study of T cells after yellow fever vaccination. TCRdb called the 5' RACE reads again in MiXCR, with one record for every CDR3 protein. The sample has about 240,000 distinct CDR3 sequences; around 7% are singletons. The specimen was CD4+ T cells sorted from PBMCs, collected 15 days after the yellow fever booster vaccination. The receptors here all came from a man aged 25-45 years who received the YFV17D yellow fever vaccine.

V usage is TRBV5-6 and J usage is TRBJ2-7; 8 bases line up with TRBD2. V shed 5 bases and J 4 bases; nucleotides not matched to a gene: 14. The length of the CDR3 is 16 residues. Germline V CDR1 and CDR2: SGHDT, YYEEEE. CDR3 bases: TGTGCCAGCAGTAACCTTGGACTAGCAGGAGTATACGAGCAGTACTTC. Translated: CASSNLGLAGVYEQYF.

The chain carries TRBV19 and TRBJ2-5; D uncertain. Germline lookup yields CDR1 LNHDA and CDR2 SQIVND (reference sequence). The CDR3 has 13 amino acids. V was trimmed by 8 bases and J by 3 bases, leaving 13 bases between them. CDR3 DNA: TGTGCCAGTGGTGGGATGGGCAAAGAGACCCAGTACTTC. Translating it yields CASGGMGKETQYF.

This clonotype was detected ten times or more. V is TRBV20-1 and J is TRBJ2-7; no definite D call. CDR1 is DFQATT, CDR2 SNEGSKA, per germline (reference sequence). This CDR3 is built from 14 residues. V lost 3 bases and J 1 base, leaving 13 bases between the germline ends. CDR3 sequence reads: CSASSPELSYEQYF. In DNA, the CDR3 is TGCAGTGCTAGCTCCCCAGAGCTTTCCTACGAGCAGTACTTC.

The CDR3 region has the DNA TGCGCCAGCAGCCAAGCCAGCAGGCGACTAGCGATCTACGAGCAGTACTTC. It translates to CASSQASRRLAIYEQYF. The chain employs TRBV4-3 and TRBJ2-7; 8 positions match TRBD2. The CDR3 loop spans 17 amino acids. The ends lost 1 base at V and 3 bases at J; junction bases unmatched: 11. Germline loops: CDR1 LGHNA, CDR2 YSLEER.

The genes are TRBV29-1 and TRBJ1-3, with D possibly being TRBD1 (5 bases). The CDR3 is 15 amino acids. V was cut by 7 bases and J by 0 bases, with 16 bases left in between. CDR1 is SQVTM and CDR2 is ANQGSEA in the germline V gene. CDR3 amino acids: CSAGHGGYSGNTIYF. CDR3 in DNA: TGCAGCGCCGGGCACGGGGGGTACTCTGGAAACACCATATATTTT.

The chain couples TRBV10-1 to TRBJ2-5; a weak D match, TRBD1 (5 bases). CDR3 length: 13 amino acids. The germline V and J ends were trimmed by 2 bases and 2 bases, with 6 bases remaining between them. Germline V gene lookup returns CDR1 WNHNN and CDR2 SYGVQD (reference sequence). The CDR3 here is CASSEGHQETQYF. CDR3 nucleotides: TGCGCCAGCAGTGAGGGACATCAAGAGACCCAGTACTTC.

This clonotype was counted only a few times. V and J are TRBV5-6 and TRBJ1-5; D ambiguous. This CDR3 region has 14 residues. Germline V CDR1 and CDR2: SGHDT, YYEEEE. Trimming stripped 0 bases from V and 2 bases from J, with 6 bases between. CDR3 DNA sequence: TGTGCCAGCAGCTTGGCGGCGCGCAATCAGCCCCAGCATTTT. Translating gives CASSLAARNQPQHF.

This clonotype was recorded many times. This chain links TRBV20-1 with TRBJ2-3; D gene unclear. Germline V gene data show CDR1 as DFQATT and CDR2 as SNEGSKA (reference sequence). There are 11 residues in the CDR3. The V gene lost 5 bases and the J gene lost 4 bases, with 7 bases spanning the gap. The CDR3 DNA reads as TGCAGTGCTGGACCCTCAGATACGCAGTATTTT. Protein product: CSAGPSDTQYF.

In this sample, this clonotype turned up a few times. The chain joins TRBV11-2 to TRBJ2-3, with a possible D match to TRBD1 (5 bases). The CDR3 is made up of 13 amino acids. The V gene's germline CDR1 is SGHAT and CDR2 FQNNGV. CDR3: CASREGSTDTQYF. The CDR3 bases are TGTGCTTCCAGGGAAGGGAGCACAGATACGCAGTATTTT.

At least ten counts were recorded for this clonotype. This chain uses TRBV25-1 with TRBJ2-7; D is unresolved. Germline V gives CDR1 MGHDK, CDR2 SYGVNS. The CDR3 runs 13 residues. V was pared by 1 base and J by 3 bases, with 7 bases between. The CDR3: CASSELQSYEQYF. As DNA, the CDR3 is TGTGCCAGCAGTGAATTACAAAGCTACGAGCAGTACTTC.

There are many counts of this clonotype. The V call is TRBV7-2, the J call TRBJ2-7, with 9 bases matching TRBD1. Germline lookup yields CDR1 SGHTA and CDR2 FQGNSA. V was pared by 5 bases and J by 3 bases, with 11 bases of the junction left unmatched. The CDR3 consists of 16 residues. The CDR3 sequence is CASSATVGGQGYEQYF. For the CDR3, the DNA is TGTGCCAGCAGCGCCACGGTTGGGGGACAGGGCTACGAGCAGTACTTC.

This clonotype has a count of ten or more. This sequence joins TRBV2 and TRBJ2-1; TRBD2 matches 8 bases. Germline V gives CDR1 SNHLY, CDR2 FYNNEI. V gave up 7 bases and J gave up 4 bases; unmatched junction bases: 3. This CDR3 region has 13 residues. CDR3 nucleotide sequence: TGTGCCAGCACACTAGCGGTGTACAATGAGCAGTTCTTC. It encodes CASTLAVYNEQFF.

V gene TRBV12-3 or TRBV12-4 combines with J gene TRBJ2-1; unclear D gene. CDR3 length: 11 residues. V gave up 3 bases and J gave up 6 bases, with 3 bases separating them. Written as DNA, the CDR3 is TGTGCCAGCAGTTTTATCAATGAGCAGTTCTTC. It translates to CASSFINEQFF.

This clonotype has at least ten counts. The genes are TRBV21-1 and TRBJ2-1. TRBV21-1 is deemed a pseudogene. The CDR3 sequence is 12 residues long. The CDR3, as DNA: TGTGCCAGCAGCCGACGGTTTAATGAGCAGTTCTTC. It codes for CASSRRFNEQFF.